In its sample, the clone carrying this TCR beta chain was seen once. Its specificity is not known. Naive CD8 cells, CD45RO-negative and positively selected for CCR7, excluded terminally differentiated effector memory CD45RA+ cells. All participating donors were Caucasian adults from Nashville, Tennessee. Germline loops: CDR1 SQVTM, CDR2 ANQGSEA. Unmatched junction bases numbered 6, after V lost 7 bases and J lost 0 bases. This CDR3 is 13 amino acids long. The data were taken from a study of shared clonotypes between healthy human individuals. Whole-study findings and limits: The naive CD4 repertoires of a few donors were compared, and about 5% of clonotypes were shared.

As handled by the study authors: ImmunoSEQ only sent back junction sequences with no quality scores, so filtering was done differently. Measured with immunoSEQ multiplex PCR; TCRdb has only the in-frame clones, and not every one. The DNA was the basis for D and trimming; V, J and clone size are from that table. The sample shows 700,000 to 950,000 clones, approximately 97% of them seen only once. The chain couples TRBV29-1 to TRBJ2-7; 7 nucleotides align to TRBD1. The sequence was obtained from a man aged 25 to 40 in good health. The specimen was naive CD8+ T cells sorted from blood. This CDR3 is CSAQGTDSYEQYF. The CDR3 coding sequence is TGCAGCGCCCAGGGGACAGACTCCTACGAGCAGTACTTC.